The entry below gives a single T cell receptor beta chain sequence along with its context. Antigen specificity is unknown. Germline V gene lookup returns CDR1 DFQATT and CDR2 SNEGSKA (reference sequence). The CDR3 contains 15 residues. V was clipped by 8 bases and J by 9 bases; unmatched bases: 18. Tagging with unique molecular identifiers was a feature of the TCR beta cDNA libraries. Starting from approximately 0.95 to 9.8 million T cells, the study yielded 500,000 or so cDNA molecules. TCRdb re-analysed the PCR reads in MiXCR, keeping a single row per CDR3 protein. The data show about 400,000 distinct CDR3 sequences, roughly 35% seen once. This sample was included in a study of post-analysis software for immune sequencing data. On the study more broadly: Clinical courses comprised relapsing-remitting, secondary progressive and progressive-relapsing multiple sclerosis. Study-level results: With F measure, samples from one preparation batch clustered together strongly. TRBV5-6, TRBV5-1 and TRBV20-1 belonged to a set of roughly 5 TRBV segments that were more frequent in patients than controls. Compared against controls, patients with multiple sclerosis displayed significantly lower normalized Chao1 diversity.

Material for sequencing was blood. The sequence was collected from a girl aged 10 to 17 with multiple sclerosis. This sequence joins TRBV20-1 and TRBJ2-1; the match to TRBD1 covers 8 bases. The CDR3 region is CSSYRIGQGNIEQFF. In nucleotides, the CDR3 is TGCAGTTCCTACCGAATAGGACAGGGAAACATTGAGCAGTTCTTC.